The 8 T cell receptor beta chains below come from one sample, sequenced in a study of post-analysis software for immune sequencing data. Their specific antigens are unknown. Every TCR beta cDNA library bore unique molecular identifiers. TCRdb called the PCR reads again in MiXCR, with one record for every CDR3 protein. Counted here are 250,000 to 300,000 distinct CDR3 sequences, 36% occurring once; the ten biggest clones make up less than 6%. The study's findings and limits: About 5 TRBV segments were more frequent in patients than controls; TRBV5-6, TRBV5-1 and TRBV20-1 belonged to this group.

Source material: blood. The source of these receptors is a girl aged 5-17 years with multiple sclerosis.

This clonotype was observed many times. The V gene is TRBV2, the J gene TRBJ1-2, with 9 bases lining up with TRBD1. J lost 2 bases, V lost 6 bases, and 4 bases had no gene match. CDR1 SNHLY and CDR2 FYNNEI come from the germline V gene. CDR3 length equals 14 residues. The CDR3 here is CASSAGTGNYGYTF. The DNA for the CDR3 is TGTGCCAGCAGCGCCGGGACAGGGAACTATGGCTACACCTTC.

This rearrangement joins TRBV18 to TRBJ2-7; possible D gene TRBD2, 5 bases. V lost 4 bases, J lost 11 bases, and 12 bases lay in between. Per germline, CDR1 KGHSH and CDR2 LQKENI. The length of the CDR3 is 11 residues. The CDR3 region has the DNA TGTGCCAGCTCACTCACGACGGGAAAGTACTTC. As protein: CASSLTTGKYF.

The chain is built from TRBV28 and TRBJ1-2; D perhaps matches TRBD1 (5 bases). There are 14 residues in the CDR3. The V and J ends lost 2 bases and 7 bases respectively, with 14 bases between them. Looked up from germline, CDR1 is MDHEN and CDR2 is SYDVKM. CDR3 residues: CASSLPVQGLGYTF. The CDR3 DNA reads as TGTGCCAGCAGTTTACCTGTCCAGGGACTTGGCTACACCTTC.

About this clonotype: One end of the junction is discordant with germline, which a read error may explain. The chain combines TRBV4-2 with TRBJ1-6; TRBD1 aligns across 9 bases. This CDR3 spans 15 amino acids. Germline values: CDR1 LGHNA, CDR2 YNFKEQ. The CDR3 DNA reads TGTGCCAGCAGCCGCCCGGGACAGGGTGATTCACCCCCCCACTTT. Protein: CASSRPGQGDSPPHF.

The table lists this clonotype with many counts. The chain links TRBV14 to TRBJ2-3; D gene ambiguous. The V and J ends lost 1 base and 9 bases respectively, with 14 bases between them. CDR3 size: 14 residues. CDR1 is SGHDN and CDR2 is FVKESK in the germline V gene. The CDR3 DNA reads TGTGCCAGCAGCCAAGGGGCCAGCCGGGCAACGCAGTATTTT. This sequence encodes CASSQGASRATQYF.

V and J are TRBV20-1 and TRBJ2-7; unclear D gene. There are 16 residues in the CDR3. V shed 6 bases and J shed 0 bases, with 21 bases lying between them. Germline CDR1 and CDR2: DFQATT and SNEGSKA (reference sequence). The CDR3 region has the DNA TGCAGTGCGAGCACCTCCGGTAATCCCAGCTCCTACGAGCAGTACTTC. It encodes CSASTSGNPSSYEQYF.

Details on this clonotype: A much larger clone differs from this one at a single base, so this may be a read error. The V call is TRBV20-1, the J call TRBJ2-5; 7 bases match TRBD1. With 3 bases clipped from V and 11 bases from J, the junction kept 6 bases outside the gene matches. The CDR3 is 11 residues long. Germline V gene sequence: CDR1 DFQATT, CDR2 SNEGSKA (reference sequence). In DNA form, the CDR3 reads TGCAGTGCTAGCATCCAGGGGGAGCAGTACTTC. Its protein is CSASIQGEQYF.

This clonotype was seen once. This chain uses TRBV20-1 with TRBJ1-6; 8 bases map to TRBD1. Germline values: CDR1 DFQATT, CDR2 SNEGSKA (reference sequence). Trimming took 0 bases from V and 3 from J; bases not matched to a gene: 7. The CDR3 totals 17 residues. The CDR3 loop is CSARDRGTGRYNSPLHF. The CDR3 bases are TGCAGTGCTAGAGATCGGGGGACAGGTCGCTATAATTCACCCCTCCACTTT.